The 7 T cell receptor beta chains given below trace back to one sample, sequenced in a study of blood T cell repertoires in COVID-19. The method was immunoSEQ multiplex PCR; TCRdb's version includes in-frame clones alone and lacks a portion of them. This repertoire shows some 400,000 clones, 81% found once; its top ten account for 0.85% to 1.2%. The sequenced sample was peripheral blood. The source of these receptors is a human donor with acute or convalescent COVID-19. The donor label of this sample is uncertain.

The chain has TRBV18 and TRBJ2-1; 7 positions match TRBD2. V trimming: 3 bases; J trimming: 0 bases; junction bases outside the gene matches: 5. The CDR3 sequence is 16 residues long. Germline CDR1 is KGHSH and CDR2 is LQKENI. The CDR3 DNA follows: TGTGCCAGCTCACCTTTCCTAGCGGCCTCCTACAATGAGCAGTTCTTC. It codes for CASSPFLAASYNEQFF. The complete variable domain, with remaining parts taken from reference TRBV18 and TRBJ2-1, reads NAGVMQNPRHLVRRRGQEARLRCSPMKGHSHVYWYRQLPEEGLKFMVYLQKENIIDESGMPKERFSAEFPKEGPSILRIQQVVRGDSAAYFCASSPFLAASYNEQFFGPGTRLTVL.

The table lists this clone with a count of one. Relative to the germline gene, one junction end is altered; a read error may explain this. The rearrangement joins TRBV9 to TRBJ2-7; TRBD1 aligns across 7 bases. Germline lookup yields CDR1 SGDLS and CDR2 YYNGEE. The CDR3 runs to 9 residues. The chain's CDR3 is CASTRGQNF. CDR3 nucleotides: TGTGCCAGCACCCGGGGACAGAACTTC.

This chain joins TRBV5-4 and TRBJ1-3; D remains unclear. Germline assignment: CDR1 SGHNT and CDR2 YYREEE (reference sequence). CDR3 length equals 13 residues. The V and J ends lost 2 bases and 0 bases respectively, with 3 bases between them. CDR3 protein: CASSFYSGNTIYF. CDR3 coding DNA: TGTGCCAGCAGCTTTTACTCTGGAAACACCATATATTTT.

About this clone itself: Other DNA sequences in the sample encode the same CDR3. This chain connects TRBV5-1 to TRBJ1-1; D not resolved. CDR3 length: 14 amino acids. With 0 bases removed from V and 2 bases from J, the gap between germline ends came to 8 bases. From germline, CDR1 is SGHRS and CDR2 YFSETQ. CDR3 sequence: CASSLATGNTEAFF. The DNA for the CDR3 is TGCGCCAGCAGCTTGGCTACGGGAAACACTGAAGCTTTCTTT.

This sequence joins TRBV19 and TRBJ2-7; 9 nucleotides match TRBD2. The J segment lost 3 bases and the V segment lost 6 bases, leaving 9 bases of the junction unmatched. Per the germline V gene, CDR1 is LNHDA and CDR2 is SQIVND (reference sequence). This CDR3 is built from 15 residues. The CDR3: CASREAGTSLYEQYF. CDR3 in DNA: TGTGCCAGTAGGGAGGCCGGGACTAGCCTCTACGAGCAGTACTTC. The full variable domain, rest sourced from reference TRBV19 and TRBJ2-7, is DGGITQSPKYLFRKEGQNVTLSCEQNLNHDAMYWYRQDPGQGLRLIYYSQIVNDFQKGDIAEGYSVSREKKESFPLTVTSAQKNPTAFYLCASREAGTSLYEQYFGPGTRLTVT.

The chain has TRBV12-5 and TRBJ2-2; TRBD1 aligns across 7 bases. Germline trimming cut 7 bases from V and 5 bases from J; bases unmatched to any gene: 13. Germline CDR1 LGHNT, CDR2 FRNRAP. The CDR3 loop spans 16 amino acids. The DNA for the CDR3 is TGTGCTAGTGCCCCCACCGCAGGGGGATGGACCGGGGAGCTGTTTTTT. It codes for CASAPTAGGWTGELFF.

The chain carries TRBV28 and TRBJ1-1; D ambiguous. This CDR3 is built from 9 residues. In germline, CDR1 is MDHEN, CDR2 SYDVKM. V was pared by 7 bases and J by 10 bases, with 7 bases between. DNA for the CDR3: TGTGCCAGCACCCCGGGAGCTTTCTTT. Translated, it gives CASTPGAFF.